The 10 T cell receptor beta chains below all came from one sample that was sequenced in a study of regulatory T cells in long-lasting Graves disease (dated by TCRdb to the early 2020s). The time point label, as the study defines it: newly diagnosed GD, antithyroid drugs for less than 3 months. RNA was extracted from PBMCs in TRIzol for both TCR sequencing and RNA sequencing. Library prep was done by multiplex PCR. TCRdb lists the instrument as Illumina HiSeq 4000. CDR3 regions were amplified by Arm-PCR with iRepertoire HTBI primers to construct TCR beta libraries. TCRdb itself trimmed the public reads at Q25 with fastp, ran MiXCR and retained productive beta chains. Rows with a matching CDR3 protein are joined into one entry that keeps the most common DNA and genes. This sample is represented by 350,000 to 550,000 distinct CDR3 sequences; 13% to 15% of them were singletons. 17% of the sample is in the top ten clones.

The same specimen was also included in a second study, on T cells in Graves' hyperthyroidism and ophthalmopathy.

The input for sequencing was peripheral blood mononuclear cells (PBMCs), taken at new diagnosis, from a patient treated with antithyroid drugs. These receptors all stem from a woman aged 45-65 years with Graves disease. Donor details come from another sample of the same person, matched by shared clones.

This clonotype was recorded a few times. This rearrangement joins TRBV12-3 or TRBV12-4 to TRBJ2-1; maybe TRBD2 (5 bases). V shed 1 base and J shed 6 bases, with 13 bases lying between them. This CDR3 has 15 residues. The CDR3 reads CASSLGLAKPNEQFF. The CDR3 DNA sequence: TGTGCCAGCAGTTTAGGGCTAGCCAAACCCAATGAGCAGTTCTTC.

In its sample, this clonotype was seen many times. The chain links TRBV6-5 to TRBJ2-7, with D possibly being TRBD2 (6 bases). Trimming left V 2 bases short and J 2 bases short, with 10 bases between. The CDR3 covers 14 residues. CDR1 and CDR2 (germline): MNHEY, SVGAGI. The CDR3 sequence: CASSYGGLTYEQYF. The CDR3 bases are TGTGCCAGCAGTTACGGGGGACTTACCTACGAGCAGTACTTC.

This clonotype came up many times. The genes are TRBV2 and TRBJ1-2, with D tentatively TRBD1 (5 bases). This CDR3 spans 11 amino acids. The germline V gene encodes CDR1 SNHLY and CDR2 FYNNEI. CDR3 in amino acids: CALQENYGYTF. The CDR3, as DNA: TGTGCGCTACAGGAGAACTATGGCTACACCTTC.

The table lists this clonotype with many counts. The chain is built from TRBV20-1 and TRBJ1-4; D is uncertain. There are 13 residues in the CDR3. The germline V and J ends were trimmed by 3 bases and 4 bases, with 9 bases remaining between them. The germline V gene has CDR1 DFQATT and CDR2 SNEGSKA (reference sequence). CDR3 DNA: TGCAGTGCTAGTCGCCAGGATAATGAAAAACTGTTTTTT. Encoded protein: CSASRQDNEKLFF.

This clonotype was counted ten times or more. The chain employs TRBV12-3 or TRBV12-4 and TRBJ2-1; D is possibly TRBD2 (7 bases). The length of the CDR3 is 11 residues. Trimming stripped 3 bases from V and 11 bases from J, with 8 bases between. CDR3 residues: CASSLGGQQFF. The CDR3 region has the DNA TGTGCCAGCAGTTTGGGGGGGCAGCAGTTCTTC.

This clonotype was observed many times. The chain carries TRBV5-1 and TRBJ2-5; 7 bases align to TRBD1. This CDR3 region has 14 residues. Germline V gene lookup returns CDR1 SGHRS and CDR2 YFSETQ. V lost 4 bases to trimming and J lost 5 bases; unmatched junction nucleotides: 8. This CDR3 is CASSPDRVGETQYF. The CDR3 nucleotides read TGCGCCAGCAGCCCCGACAGGGTGGGCGAGACCCAGTACTTC.

This clonotype was observed a handful of times. This chain joins TRBV4-2 and TRBJ1-2; 9 bases are a match to TRBD1. CDR1 and CDR2 (germline): LGHNA, YNFKEQ. After removal of 4 bases from V and 3 bases from J, the junction contained 9 bases not matched to a gene. The CDR3 is made up of 16 amino acids. In nucleotides, the CDR3 is TGTGCCAGCAGCCCCTATACAGGGGGCTCGGACTATGGCTACACCTTC. It encodes CASSPYTGGSDYGYTF.

This clonotype was detected ten times or more. As DNA, the CDR3 is TGTGCCAGCAGTTTTTACTCCTACGAGCAGTACTTC. It yields the protein CASSFYSYEQYF. This chain connects TRBV28 to TRBJ2-7; unclear D gene. Germline-derived CDR1 and CDR2 are MDHEN and SYDVKM. Trimming shortened V by 3 bases and J by 0 bases, and 3 bases separated the two germline ends. The CDR3 spans 12 residues. The full variable domain, rest sourced from reference TRBV28 and TRBJ2-7, is DVKVTQSSRYLVKRTGEKVFLECVQDMDHENMFWYRQDPGLGLRLIYFSYDVKMKEKGDIPEGYSVSREKKERFSLILESASTNQTSMYLCASSFYSYEQYFGPGTRLTVT.

This clonotype appeared many times. V usage is TRBV6-2 or TRBV6-3 and J usage is TRBJ1-4, with 9 bases aligning to TRBD1. V was pared by 6 bases and J by 0 bases, with 8 bases of the junction left unmatched. In germline, CDR1 is MNHEY, CDR2 SVGEGT. The CDR3 contains 17 residues. Here the CDR3 reads CASRPQTGGSTNEKLFF. CDR3 DNA sequence: TGTGCCAGCAGACCACAGACAGGGGGATCAACTAATGAAAAACTGTTTTTT.

For the CDR3, the DNA is TGTGCCAGCAGCTCACAGGGGGCCTACAATGAGCAGTTCTTC. Residues: CASSSQGAYNEQFF. The V call is TRBV7-9, the J call TRBJ2-1; 8 nucleotides match TRBD1. The CDR3 runs to 14 residues. Germline CDR1 is SEHNR and CDR2 is FQNEAQ (reference sequence). V lost 4 bases to trimming and J lost 2 bases; unmatched junction nucleotides: 1.